This T cell receptor (beta chain) is from a study of CD8 T cells in Susac syndrome. With random hexamers, reverse transcription was performed on about 0.5 to 1 ug of RNA. Amplification of the TCR beta CDR3 was carried out by immunoSEQ multiplex PCR, which spanned a total of 54 Vbeta and 13 Jbeta segments. TCRdb processed the immunoSEQ multiplex PCR reads anew with MiXCR; each CDR3 protein has one entry. The sample consists of about 300,000 distinct CDR3 sequences, almost 85% of them appearing once. The CDR3 consists of 12 residues. V shed 3 bases and J shed 6 bases, with 9 bases lying between them. Germline lookup yields CDR1 MGHRA and CDR2 YSYEKL. Treatment-naive patients with stable or active relapsing-remitting disease were the multiple sclerosis controls. The authors negatively isolated CD8+ and CD4+ T cells and FACS-enriched TEMRA cells. This clonotype was observed a single time.

V and J are TRBV4-1 and TRBJ2-7; perhaps TRBD1 as D (6 bases). The sample taken for sequencing was CD8+ T cells from PBMCs. This TCR was sampled from a human donor with multiple sclerosis. The CDR3 region is CASSQKGGEQYF. CDR3 coding DNA: TGCGCCAGCAGCCAGAAAGGGGGCGAGCAGTACTTC.